The 27 T cell receptor beta chains below were found in one sample sequenced in a study of vaccination and CD4 T cells after COVID-19. Treatment indicated: approximately nine-day PBMC culture with coronavirus spike peptide pools or control peptides (ViraFEST assay). The study sequenced cultured CD4+ T cell DNA using the Oncomine TCR Beta short-read assay. TCRdb analysed the PCR reads with MiXCR anew, one entry per CDR3 protein. The top ten clones hold more than 15% of a sample with 8,500 to 10,000 distinct CDR3 sequences, approximately 47% of them seen once. Their recognized antigens are unknown. Material for sequencing was CD4+ T cells from blood, cultured in vitro. These receptors all stem from a human donor who had recovered from COVID-19.

The chain employs TRBV20-1 and TRBJ1-2, with D unresolved. The CDR3 loop spans 14 amino acids. V lost 0 bases and J lost 2, with 10 bases in between. CDR1 and CDR2 from the germline V gene are DFQATT and SNEGSKA (reference sequence). CDR3 sequence reads: CSARDLVENYGYTF. The CDR3 coding sequence is TGCAGTGCTAGAGATCTCGTAGAGAACTATGGCTACACCTTC.

The V call is TRBV20-1, the J call TRBJ1-3; D gene ambiguous. From germline, CDR1 is DFQATT and CDR2 SNEGSKA (reference sequence). CDR3 length: 14 amino acids. Trimming left V 3 bases short and J 0 bases short, with 9 bases between. The CDR3 spells CSASDPSSGNTIYF. In nucleotides, the CDR3 is TGCAGTGCTAGCGACCCCAGCTCTGGAAACACCATATATTTT.

The chain couples TRBV5-4 to TRBJ1-6, with 9 bases aligning to TRBD1. V dropped 3 bases and J dropped 8; count of bases not matched to a gene: 3. CDR1 and CDR2 from the germline V gene are SGHNT and YYREEE (reference sequence). The CDR3 contains 14 residues. The CDR3 spells CASSWGQGDSPLHF. The CDR3 DNA reads as TGTGCCAGCAGCTGGGGACAGGGAGATTCACCCCTCCACTTT. The full variable domain, in which reference TRBV5-4 and TRBJ1-6 provide the parts outside the CDR3, is ETGVTQSPTHLIKTRGQQVTLRCSSQSGHNTVSWYQQALGQGPQFIFQYYREEENGRGNFPPRFSGLQFPNYSSELNVNALELDDSALYLCASSWGQGDSPLHFGNGTRLTVT.

This clonotype appeared a few times. The rearrangement uses TRBV7-2 and TRBJ2-3; D is undetermined. Looked up from germline, CDR1 is SGHTA and CDR2 is FQGNSA. V lost 2 bases and J 2 bases, leaving 2 bases between the germline ends. The CDR3 covers 12 residues. The CDR3 region has the DNA TGTGCCAGCAGCTTACTCACAGATACGCAGTATTTT. This codes for CASSLLTDTQYF.

The rearrangement links TRBV14 to TRBJ2-3; D gene unclear. CDR3 length: 14 amino acids. The germline V and J ends were trimmed by 0 bases and 5 bases, with 9 bases remaining between them. The V gene's germline CDR1 is SGHDN and CDR2 FVKESK. CDR3 nucleotide sequence: TGTGCCAGCAGCCAAGATGGGTCAGTAGATACGCAGTATTTT. The encoded protein is CASSQDGSVDTQYF.

This CDR3 reads CASSLSQGAGNQPQHF. As DNA, the CDR3 is TGTGCCAGCAGTTTGTCGCAGGGGGCGGGCAATCAGCCCCAGCATTTT. The chain links TRBV12-3 or TRBV12-4 to TRBJ1-5; TRBD1 aligns across 8 bases. CDR3 size: 16 residues. With V trimmed by 3 bases and J by 2 bases, 6 bases remained unmatched.

This clonotype was recorded a few times. The rearrangement uses TRBV20-1 and TRBJ2-3; D is undetermined. This CDR3 is 12 amino acids long. The germline gives CDR1 DFQATT, CDR2 SNEGSKA (reference sequence). Trimming took off 3 bases at V and 6 bases at J, with 10 bases between the two ends. CDR3 in amino acids: CSARWVEDTQYF. The CDR3 DNA follows: TGCAGTGCTAGGTGGGTGGAGGATACGCAGTATTTT.

This chain links TRBV28 with TRBJ1-6; tentatively, D is TRBD1 (5 bases). Germline V gives CDR1 MDHEN, CDR2 SYDVKM. There are 18 residues in the CDR3. The germline V and J ends were trimmed by 0 bases and 1 base, with 13 bases remaining between them. The CDR3 here is CASSLWGRSASYNSPLHF. CDR3 nucleotide sequence: TGTGCCAGCAGTTTATGGGGGCGTAGTGCATCCTATAATTCACCCCTCCACTTT. Drawing the rest from reference TRBV28 and TRBJ1-6, the complete variable domain is DVKVTQSSRYLVKRTGEKVFLECVQDMDHENMFWYRQDPGLGLRLIYFSYDVKMKEKGDIPEGYSVSREKKERFSLILESASTNQTSMYLCASSLWGRSASYNSPLHFGNGTRLTVT.

In its sample, this clonotype was seen a few times. The rearrangement joins TRBV15 to TRBJ1-2; tentative D call: TRBD1 (5 bases). The CDR3 runs 12 residues. Trimming removed 0 bases from V and 8 bases from J, with 7 bases in between. The germline gives CDR1 LNHNV, CDR2 YYDKDF (reference sequence). Here the CDR3 reads CATSRDTGGYTF. The CDR3 DNA follows: TGTGCCACCAGCAGAGATACAGGCGGCTACACCTTC.

This chain joins TRBV6-1 and TRBJ2-7; D uncertain. Germline assignment: CDR1 MNHNS and CDR2 SASEGT. V gave up 6 bases and J gave up 4 bases, with 13 bases separating them. The CDR3 is made up of 13 amino acids. CDR3 amino acids: CASSREDGYEQYF. CDR3 bases: TGTGCCAGCAGCCGCGAGGACGGGTACGAGCAGTACTTC.

The sample holds a few counts of this clonotype. This chain connects TRBV27 to TRBJ2-7; 13 bases are a match to TRBD2. The CDR3 length is 18 residues. Trimming at V came to 3 bases and at J to 2 bases, leaving 10 bases not matched to a gene. In germline, CDR1 is MNHEY, CDR2 SMNVEV (reference sequence). The CDR3 nucleotides are TGTGCCAGCAGTTTTCGACGACTAGCGGGAGGCGGGGCCTACGAGCAGTACTTC. It translates to CASSFRRLAGGGAYEQYF.

The chain recombines TRBV7-9 with TRBJ2-5, with 13 nucleotides matching TRBD2. CDR3 length equals 16 residues. V was clipped by 3 bases and J by 0 bases; unmatched bases: 1. CDR1 is SEHNR and CDR2 is FQNEAQ in the germline V gene (reference sequence). DNA of the CDR3: TGTGCCAGCAGCTTCGGGACTAGCGGGGACCAAGAGACCCAGTACTTC. This codes for CASSFGTSGDQETQYF.

The rearrangement uses TRBV24-1 and TRBJ1-5; D gene unclear. Germline V gene sequence: CDR1 KGHDR, CDR2 SFDVKD. Trimming removed 0 bases at V and 9 bases at J, with 5 bases between. CDR3 length: 12 amino acids. The CDR3 DNA sequence: TGTGCCACCAGTGATTTGGGAGGGCCCCAGCATTTT. Its protein product is CATSDLGGPQHF.

CDR3 coding DNA: TGTGCCAGCGGTAATACCGGTAACACCGGGGAGCTGTTTTTT. Translating gives CASGNTGNTGELFF. The chain uses TRBV5-4 and TRBJ2-2; D is unclear. V was clipped by 7 bases and J by 2 bases, with 12 bases between them. Germline CDR1 reads SGHNT; CDR2 reads YYREEE (reference sequence). The CDR3 contains 14 residues.

This chain joins TRBV15 and TRBJ2-2; D gene uncertain. Per the germline V gene, CDR1 is LNHNV and CDR2 is YYDKDF (reference sequence). The V end was cut by 1 base, the J end by 6 bases, with 12 bases between. The CDR3 has 15 amino acids. CDR3 DNA sequence: TGTGCCACCAGCAGAGCCCCAAGGCGGTCCGGGGAGCTGTTTTTT. This encodes CATSRAPRRSGELFF.

The gene calls are TRBV6-5 and TRBJ2-7, with a possible D match to TRBD2 (6 bases). Germline lookup yields CDR1 MNHEY and CDR2 SVGAGI. V was trimmed by 4 bases and J by 3 bases, leaving 16 bases between them. The CDR3 has 15 residues. CDR3 sequence reads: CASSSGTRGGYEQYF. In nucleotides, the CDR3 is TGTGCCAGCAGTTCCGGGACGCGGGGCGGCTACGAGCAGTACTTC.

This chain links TRBV15 with TRBJ2-1, with D unclear. Looked up from germline, CDR1 is LNHNV and CDR2 is YYDKDF (reference sequence). Trimming pared 3 bases from V and 9 bases from J, leaving 9 bases between. CDR3 length: 12 residues. CDR3 protein: CATSRLGSEQFF. The CDR3 coding sequence is TGTGCCACCAGCAGGCTAGGCAGTGAGCAGTTCTTC.

The sample holds a few counts of this clonotype. The chain recombines TRBV21-1 with TRBJ1-5; the table's TRBD1 call for D was not verified on the DNA. TRBV21-1 is reported as a pseudogene. This CDR3 has 16 residues. CDR3: CASSSPDSGLNQPQHF. In nucleotides, the CDR3 is TGTGCCAGCAGCTCTCCGGACAGTGGTCTCAATCAGCCCCAGCATTTT.

The chain joins TRBV6-2 or TRBV6-3 to TRBJ1-6, with TRBD1 as a possible D gene (5 bases). This CDR3 contains 12 residues. Per the germline V gene, CDR1 is MNHEY and CDR2 is SVGEGT. The V end lost 5 bases, the J end lost 7 bases, and 6 bases lay between the germline ends. The CDR3 DNA reads as TGTGCCAGCAGTCGACAGAATTCACCCCTCCACTTT. Encoded protein: CASSRQNSPLHF.

This rearrangement joins TRBV7-9 to TRBJ1-5, with a possible D match to TRBD1 (5 bases). In germline, CDR1 is SEHNR, CDR2 FQNEAQ (reference sequence). The CDR3 spans 16 residues. V was pared by 7 bases and J by 1 base, with 17 bases between. This CDR3 reads CASTTGRGGSNQPQHF. The CDR3 DNA reads TGTGCCAGCACTACTGGGAGGGGTGGGAGCAATCAGCCCCAGCATTTT.

The rearrangement links TRBV6-1 to TRBJ2-1; D unresolved. CDR1 and CDR2 (germline): MNHNS, SASEGT. The CDR3 length is 15 residues. Trimming took 5 bases from V and 0 from J, leaving 11 bases between them. CDR3 coding DNA: TGTGCCAGCAGTCTCCCAAAGAGCTCCTACAATGAGCAGTTCTTC. This sequence encodes CASSLPKSSYNEQFF.

This clonotype was seen just once. This rearrangement joins TRBV28 to TRBJ2-1; TRBD1 matches 9 bases. The V segment lost 4 bases and the J segment 3 bases; nucleotides outside the gene matches: 10. The CDR3 runs to 17 residues. Germline CDR1 reads MDHEN; CDR2 reads SYDVKM. CDR3 amino acids: CASSSATGTGNYNEQFF. For the CDR3, the DNA is TGTGCCAGCAGTTCTGCAACCGGGACAGGGAACTACAATGAGCAGTTCTTC.

This chain uses TRBV11-2 with TRBJ2-1; 9 bases line up with TRBD2. This CDR3 has 17 amino acids. Per the germline V gene, CDR1 is SGHAT and CDR2 is FQNNGV. After removal of 3 bases from V and 9 bases from J, the junction contained 15 bases not matched to a gene. The CDR3 sequence is CASSFRLLAGLGGEQFF. The DNA of the CDR3 is TGTGCCAGCAGCTTTAGGTTACTAGCGGGTTTGGGGGGTGAGCAGTTCTTC.

This clonotype was observed a handful of times. This chain connects TRBV20-1 to TRBJ1-1, with D unclear. Germline CDR1 reads DFQATT; CDR2 reads SNEGSKA (reference sequence). CDR3 length: 14 residues. V dropped 3 bases and J dropped 4 bases, with 15 bases sitting between them. Here the CDR3 DNA reads TGCAGTGCTAGGCCACCGGCCGGTACCACTGAAGCTTTCTTT. Translation: CSARPPAGTTEAFF.

V is TRBV7-9 and J is TRBJ2-1; 14 nucleotides line up with TRBD2. The length of the CDR3 is 15 residues. Germline V gene lookup returns CDR1 SEHNR and CDR2 FQNEAQ (reference sequence). With 1 base clipped from V and 7 bases from J, the junction kept 0 bases outside the gene matches. The CDR3 coding sequence is TGTGCCAGCAGCTTAGGGACTAGCGGGGGGAATGAGCAGTTCTTC. It yields the protein CASSLGTSGGNEQFF.

The chain employs TRBV7-8 and TRBJ2-2; 7 bases align to TRBD1. This CDR3 is 14 amino acids long. CDR1 and CDR2 from the germline V gene are SGHVS and FQNEAQ. J gave up 6 bases and V 7 bases, and 8 bases lay outside the gene matches. CDR3 sequence: CASTHRQGSGELFF. In DNA, the CDR3 is TGTGCCAGCACCCACAGACAGGGATCCGGGGAGCTGTTTTTT.

The chain has TRBV20-1 and TRBJ2-3, with 10 positions matching TRBD2. The CDR3 is 14 amino acids. CDR1 and CDR2 (germline): DFQATT, SNEGSKA (reference sequence). Trimming took 5 bases from V and 6 from J; bases not matched to a gene: 8. The CDR3 DNA sequence: TGCAGTGCTGAGCGGGGGGGGCGGACGGATACGCAGTATTTT. This sequence encodes CSAERGGRTDTQYF.